The clone carrying this TCR beta chain appeared a few times. As it was prepared, the TCRbeta library received unique molecular identifiers. TCRdb re-derived calls from the PCR reads in MiXCR, one entry per CDR3 protein. The sample lists about 640,000 distinct CDR3 sequences; roughly 17% were seen once. These data originate in a study of T-cell reconstitution after alpha-beta-depleted transplantation in children. Between the trimmed V and J ends, which lost 0 bases and 4 bases, there was a span of 13 bases. The CDR3 runs 17 residues. Germline V gives CDR1 LNHNV, CDR2 YYDKDF (reference sequence). The chain joins TRBV15 to TRBJ2-6; perhaps D is TRBD1 or TRBD2 (5 bases each). The sequenced sample was PBMCs from the stem cell graft donor, obtained from the stem cell graft. The receptor comes from a human donor who donated a stem cell graft to a child with acute myeloid leukemia. The CDR3: CATSRDLPRDGANVLTF. The CDR3 nucleotides are TGTGCCACCAGCAGAGATCTTCCGAGGGACGGGGCCAACGTCCTGACTTTC.